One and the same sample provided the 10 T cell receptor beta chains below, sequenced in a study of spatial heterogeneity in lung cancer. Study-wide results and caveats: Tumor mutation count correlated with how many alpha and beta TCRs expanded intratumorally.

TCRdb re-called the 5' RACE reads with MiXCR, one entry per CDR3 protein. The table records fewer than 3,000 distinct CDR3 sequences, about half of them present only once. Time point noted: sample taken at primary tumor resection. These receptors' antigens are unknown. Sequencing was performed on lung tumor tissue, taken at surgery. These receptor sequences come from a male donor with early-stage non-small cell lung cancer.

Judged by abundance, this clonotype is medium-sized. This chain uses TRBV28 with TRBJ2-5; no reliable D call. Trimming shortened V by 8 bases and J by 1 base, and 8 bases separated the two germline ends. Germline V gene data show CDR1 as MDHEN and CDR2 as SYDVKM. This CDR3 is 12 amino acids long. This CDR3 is CASAQSQETQYF. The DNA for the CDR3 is TGTGCCAGCGCTCAGAGCCAAGAGACCCAGTACTTC.

DNA for the CDR3: TGCGCCAGCAGCATGGACAGGGATACGCAGTATTTT. This gives the protein CASSMDRDTQYF. The chain recombines TRBV5-1 with TRBJ2-3; 7 bases match TRBD1. After removal of 4 bases from V and 6 bases from J, the junction contained 2 bases not matched to a gene. The CDR3 totals 12 residues. CDR1 and CDR2 (germline): SGHRS, YFSETQ.

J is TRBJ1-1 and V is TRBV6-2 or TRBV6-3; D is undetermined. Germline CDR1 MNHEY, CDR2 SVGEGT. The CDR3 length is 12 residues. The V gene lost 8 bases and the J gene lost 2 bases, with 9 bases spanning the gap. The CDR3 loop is CASGQVNTEAFF. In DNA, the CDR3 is TGTGCCAGCGGCCAGGTTAACACTGAAGCTTTCTTT.

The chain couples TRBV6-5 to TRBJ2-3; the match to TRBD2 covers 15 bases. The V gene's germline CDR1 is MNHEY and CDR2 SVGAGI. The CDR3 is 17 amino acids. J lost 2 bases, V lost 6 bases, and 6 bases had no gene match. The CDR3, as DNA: TGTGCCAGCAGACCAAGGACTAGCGGGAGGGTCACAGATACGCAGTATTTT. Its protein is CASRPRTSGRVTDTQYF.

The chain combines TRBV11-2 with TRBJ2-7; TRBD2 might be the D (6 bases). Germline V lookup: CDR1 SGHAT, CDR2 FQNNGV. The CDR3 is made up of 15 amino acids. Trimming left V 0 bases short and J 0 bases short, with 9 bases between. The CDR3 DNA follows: TGTGCCAGCAGCTTAGATTTCGGGAGCTCCTACGAGCAGTACTTC. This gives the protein CASSLDFGSSYEQYF.

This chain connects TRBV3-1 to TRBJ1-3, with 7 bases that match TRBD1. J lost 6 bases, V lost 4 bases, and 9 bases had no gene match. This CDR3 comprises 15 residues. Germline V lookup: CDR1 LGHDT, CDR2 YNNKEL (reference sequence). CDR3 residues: CASSPTQGGVNTIYF. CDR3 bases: TGTGCCAGCAGCCCCACTCAGGGGGGGGTAAACACCATATATTTT.

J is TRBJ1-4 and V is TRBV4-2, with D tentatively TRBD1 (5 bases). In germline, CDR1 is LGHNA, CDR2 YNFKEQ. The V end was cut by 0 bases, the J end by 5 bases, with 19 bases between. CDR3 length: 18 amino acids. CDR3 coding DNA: TGTGCCAGCAGCCAAGAAAGGGCAGGGCTGGGGGTAAATGAAAAACTGTTTTTT. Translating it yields CASSQERAGLGVNEKLFF.

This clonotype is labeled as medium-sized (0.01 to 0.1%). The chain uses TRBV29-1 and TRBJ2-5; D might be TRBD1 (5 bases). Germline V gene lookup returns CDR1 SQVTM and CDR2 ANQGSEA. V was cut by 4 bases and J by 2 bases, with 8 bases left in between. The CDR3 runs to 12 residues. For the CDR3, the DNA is TGCAGCGTTGTCCGACAGCAAGAGACCCAGTACTTC. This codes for CSVVRQQETQYF.

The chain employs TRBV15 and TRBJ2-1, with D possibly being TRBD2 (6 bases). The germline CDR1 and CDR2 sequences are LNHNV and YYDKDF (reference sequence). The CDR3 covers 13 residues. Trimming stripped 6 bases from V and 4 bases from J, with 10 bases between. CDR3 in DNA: TGTGCCACCAGAAGCCGGGGGTACAATGAGCAGTTCTTC. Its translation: CATRSRGYNEQFF.

This chain's CDR3 is CSVTGTDTEAFF. The CDR3 nucleotides are TGCAGCGTCACCGGGACCGACACTGAAGCTTTCTTT. This rearrangement joins TRBV29-1 to TRBJ1-1; tentative D call: TRBD1 (5 bases). CDR1 and CDR2 from the germline V gene are SQVTM and ANQGSEA. Trimming stripped 6 bases from V and 3 bases from J, with 11 bases between. This CDR3 is 12 amino acids long.